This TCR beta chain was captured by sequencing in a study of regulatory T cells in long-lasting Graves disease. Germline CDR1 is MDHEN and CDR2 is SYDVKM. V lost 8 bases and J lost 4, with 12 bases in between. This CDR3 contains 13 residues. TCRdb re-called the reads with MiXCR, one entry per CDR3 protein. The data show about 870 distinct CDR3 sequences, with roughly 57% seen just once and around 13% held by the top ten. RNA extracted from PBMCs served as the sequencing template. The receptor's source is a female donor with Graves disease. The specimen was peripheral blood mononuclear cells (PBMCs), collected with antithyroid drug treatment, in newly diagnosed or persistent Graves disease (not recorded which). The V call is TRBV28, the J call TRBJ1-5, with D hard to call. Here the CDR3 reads CASCSPGNQPQHF. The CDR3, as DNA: TGTGCCAGCTGCAGTCCGGGGAATCAGCCCCAGCATTTT. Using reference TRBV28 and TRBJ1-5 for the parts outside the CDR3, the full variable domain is DVKVTQSSRYLVKRTGEKVFLECVQDMDHENMFWYRQDPGLGLRLIYFSYDVKMKEKGDIPEGYSVSREKKERFSLILESASTNQTSMYLCASCSPGNQPQHFGDGTRLSIL.